The clone carrying this T cell receptor beta chain was seen only a few times. Its antigen is still unknown. This sample was included in a study of blood T cells in healthy people across ages. Study details: Template switching retrieved approximately one barcoded beta molecule for each two T cells. Whole-study findings and limits: With age, beta diversity per million T cells declined roughly linearly, significantly by 30 to 40.

CDR3 length: 16 amino acids. The junction had 7 bases not matched to a gene; V was cut back by 6 bases and J by 2 bases. Germline loops: CDR1 SNHLY, CDR2 FYNNEI. PCR was performed a second time for about 6 to 12 cycles using a sample-barcoded 5' primer and a J-beta primer mix. TCRdb used MiXCR to reprocess the 5' RACE reads, holding one entry per CDR3 protein. The table shows around 500,000 distinct CDR3 sequences, with about 29% occurring only once. This same sample was also taken into another study, of T cells of mothers and their children. That paper states: Second-PCR amplification with M1S added sample barcodes and 2-4 random nucleotides.

This chain links TRBV2 with TRBJ2-3, with TRBD2 matching 11 bases. This TCR came from a boy between 2 and 10 years old in good health. Material for sequencing was blood. The DNA for the CDR3 is TGTGCCAGCAGGGGGGGACTAGCGGATTTCACAGATACGCAGTATTTT. It encodes CASRGGLADFTDTQYF.